The text below deals with one TCR beta chain. The antigen is unknown. Produced via immunoSEQ multiplex PCR; TCRdb's table is partial and in-frame only. The sample has about 49,000 clones, around 84% seen once. The entry originates in a study of OX40 agonist ivuxolimab in advanced cancers. At the level of the study: Mean age about 60 years, range about 20 to 90; around 80% male.

Germline lookup yields CDR1 SGHAT and CDR2 FQNNGV. V lost 3 bases to trimming and J lost 4 bases; unmatched junction nucleotides: 9. The CDR3 runs to 16 residues. Overall study results and limits: There was clonal expansion of CD4+ and CD8+ blood T cells by week 6 at 0.1 to 3.0 mg/kg.

This specimen was CD4+ or CD8+ T cells sorted from blood, taken in a trial of the OX40 agonist ivuxolimab. The chain carries TRBV11-2 and TRBJ1-3; 7 bases fit TRBD1. The receptor was isolated from an adult with an advanced solid tumor such as melanoma, head and neck, liver or kidney cancer. DNA for the CDR3: TGTGCCAGCAGCTTCCAGAGGGGGCGCGGGGGAAACACCATATATTTT. The encoded protein is CASSFQRGRGGNTIYF.